The 20 T cell receptor beta chains below all came from one sample that was sequenced in a study of cytomegalovirus exposure and HLA in healthy donors. Sequencing was performed with immunoSEQ multiplex PCR; in TCRdb, only in-frame clones are kept and a portion is missing. The sample carries roughly 330,000 clones, roughly 90% recorded once. Sequencing was performed on PBMCs. The receptors here all came from a woman aged 25 to 45 in good health and CMV-seropositive.

CDR3 in amino acids: CASSEAVIYNEQFF. The CDR3 DNA reads as TGTGCCAGCAGCGAGGCGGTTATCTACAATGAGCAGTTCTTC. The rearrangement links TRBV7-2 to TRBJ2-1; no clear D. The CDR3 is 14 residues long. V lost 5 bases and J lost 3, with 11 bases in between. Germline V gene data show CDR1 as SGHTA and CDR2 as FQGNSA.

The gene calls are TRBV7-3 and TRBJ2-6, with no clear D. Trimming pared 1 base from V and 0 bases from J, leaving 13 bases between. Per germline, CDR1 SGHTA and CDR2 FQGTGA. The CDR3 extends over 18 amino acids. Here the CDR3 DNA reads TGTGCCAGCAGCTTAATGGGTGGACCCTTCTCTGGGGCCAACGTCCTGACTTTC. It translates to CASSLMGGPFSGANVLTF.

The chain uses TRBV27 and TRBJ2-2, with a possible D match to TRBD2 (5 bases). V gave up 8 bases and J gave up 0 bases, with 19 bases separating them. CDR3 length: 17 residues. In germline, CDR1 is MNHEY, CDR2 SMNVEV (reference sequence). DNA of the CDR3: TGTGCCAGCGCGTTTGAGGGAGTAGCGACGAACACCGGGGAGCTGTTTTTT. Translated, it gives CASAFEGVATNTGELFF.

V and J are TRBV2 and TRBJ2-1; D may be TRBD1 (5 bases). V lost 8 bases, J lost 7 bases, and 12 bases lay in between. Germline loops: CDR1 SNHLY, CDR2 FYNNEI. The CDR3 extends over 12 amino acids. CDR3 nucleotides: TGTGCCAGCCAGCAGGGTTTGAATGAGCAGTTCTTC. The encoded protein is CASQQGLNEQFF.

This clone has more than one count but fewer than ten. The chain joins TRBV5-1 to TRBJ1-6, with 7 bases identical to TRBD1. CDR1 is SGHRS, CDR2 YFSETQ, per germline. The CDR3 has 19 residues. With V trimmed by 4 bases and J by 6 bases, 19 bases remained unmatched. CDR3 sequence: CASSTRQGGSGAGNSPLHF. CDR3 DNA sequence: TGCGCCAGCAGCACCCGACAGGGAGGATCGGGAGCTGGTAATTCACCCCTCCACTTT.

The chain carries TRBV2 and TRBJ2-1, with 14 bases fitting TRBD2. The CDR3 loop spans 14 amino acids. The junction had 3 bases not matched to a gene; V was cut back by 6 bases and J by 8 bases. Germline values: CDR1 SNHLY, CDR2 FYNNEI. The CDR3 nucleotides read TGTGCCAGCAGACCGGGACTAGCGGGAGATGAGCAGTTCTTC. It codes for CASRPGLAGDEQFF.

This clone was counted a single time. The chain uses TRBV6-5 and TRBJ2-5; tentatively, D is TRBD1 (6 bases). This CDR3 contains 14 residues. CDR1 and CDR2 from the germline V gene are MNHEY and SVGAGI. Trimming stripped 8 bases from V and 1 base from J, with 14 bases between. The CDR3 DNA reads as TGTGCCAGCGCGAGCAGGGGTCCCCAAGAGACCCAGTACTTC. Its protein is CASASRGPQETQYF.

V is TRBV20-1 and J is TRBJ1-1; D remains unclear. Germline V gene sequence: CDR1 DFQATT, CDR2 SNEGSKA (reference sequence). The CDR3 length is 11 residues. The CDR3 reads CSADMNTEAFF. CDR3 DNA: TGCAGCGCGGATATGAACACTGAAGCTTTCTTT.

The chain combines TRBV4-2 with TRBJ2-7, with 8 bases that match TRBD2. The germline gives CDR1 LGHNA, CDR2 YNFKEQ. The V and J ends lost 0 bases and 4 bases, in that order; junction bases with no gene match: 8. CDR3 length: 16 amino acids. CDR3 nucleotide sequence: TGTGCCAGCAGCCAAGATTTTAGCGGGGAGCTTTACGAGCAGTACTTC. It encodes CASSQDFSGELYEQYF.

The CDR3 DNA follows: TGTGCCAGCAGCTTAGGACGGGGGAACAATGAGCAGTTCTTC. Amino acid sequence: CASSLGRGNNEQFF. This chain uses TRBV13 with TRBJ2-1; D perhaps matches TRBD2 (6 bases). V was trimmed by 0 bases and J by 5 bases, leaving 8 bases between them. This CDR3 spans 14 amino acids. Germline CDR1 and CDR2: PRHDT and FYEKMQ (reference sequence). Supplemented by reference TRBV13 and TRBJ2-1, the full variable domain reads AAGVIQSPRHLIKEKRETATLKCYPIPRHDTVYWYQQGPGQDPQFLISFYEKMQSDKGSIPDRFSAQQFSDYHSELNMSSLELGDSALYFCASSLGRGNNEQFFGPGTRLTVL.

CDR3 coding DNA: TGTGCCAGCGGGGACAGGGGGGAGACCCAGTACTTC. It translates to CASGDRGETQYF. The rearrangement uses TRBV6-5 and TRBJ2-5, with 11 bases matching TRBD1. V trimming: 8 bases; J trimming: 5 bases; junction bases outside the gene matches: 1. The CDR3 covers 12 residues. Germline V lookup: CDR1 MNHEY, CDR2 SVGAGI.

The chain couples TRBV7-3 to TRBJ2-5; possible D gene TRBD1, 5 bases. Germline values: CDR1 SGHTA, CDR2 FQGTGA. The CDR3 spans 18 residues. V gave up 0 bases and J gave up 0 bases, with 17 bases separating them. The CDR3 DNA follows: TGTGCCAGCAGCTTAACCGACAGTGTACCACTGTACCAAGAGACCCAGTACTTC. It encodes CASSLTDSVPLYQETQYF.

V and J are TRBV4-2 and TRBJ2-3, with D perhaps matching TRBD2 (6 bases). CDR3 length equals 14 residues. Germline assignment: CDR1 LGHNA and CDR2 YNFKEQ. V was clipped by 4 bases and J by 4 bases, with 12 bases between them. As DNA, the CDR3 is TGTGCCAGCAGCCTACCGGGGGTATCAGATACGCAGTATTTT. The encoded protein is CASSLPGVSDTQYF.

The chain recombines TRBV7-9 with TRBJ2-7, with TRBD2 matching 9 bases. CDR1 and CDR2 (germline): SEHNR, FQNEAQ (reference sequence). V shed 7 bases and J 7 bases; nucleotides not matched to a gene: 11. The CDR3 is 14 amino acids. The CDR3 sequence is CASTIAGAAREQYF. The CDR3 coding sequence is TGTGCCAGCACCATAGCGGGAGCTGCTCGAGAGCAGTACTTC.

There are a few counts of this clone. J is TRBJ1-2 and V is TRBV5-4; 11 bases agree with TRBD1. Germline CDR1 and CDR2: SGHNT and YYREEE (reference sequence). The CDR3 contains 15 residues. J was trimmed by 6 bases and V by 0 bases; bases with no gene match: 4. In DNA form, the CDR3 reads TGTGCCAGCAGCTTGGGGTGGACAGGGGGCGATGGCTACACCTTC. Encoded protein: CASSLGWTGGDGYTF.

The chain employs TRBV27 and TRBJ1-1; D is undetermined. CDR1 and CDR2 (germline): MNHEY, SMNVEV (reference sequence). Trimming stripped 5 bases from V and 0 bases from J, with 13 bases between. This CDR3 region has 15 residues. As DNA, the CDR3 is TGTGCCAGCAGTCCGTACACCGTCGTGAACACTGAAGCTTTCTTT. It encodes CASSPYTVVNTEAFF.

The CDR3 nucleotides read TGTGCCAGCTCACCACCGGGCACATACACCGGGGAGCTGTTTTTT. Protein sequence: CASSPPGTYTGELFF. The J gene is TRBJ2-2, the V gene TRBV18; D call uncertain. Germline V gene lookup returns CDR1 KGHSH and CDR2 LQKENI. With 0 bases removed from V and 3 bases from J, the gap between germline ends came to 8 bases. The CDR3 covers 15 residues.

The chain uses TRBV7-6 and TRBJ1-4; TRBD1 matches 7 bases. Germline V gene data show CDR1 as SGHVS and CDR2 as FNYEAQ. V lost 4 bases and J lost 0; bases outside the gene matches: 5. CDR3 length: 16 amino acids. The CDR3 loop reads CASSSTGSATNEKLFF. DNA for the CDR3: TGTGCCAGCAGCTCGACAGGGAGTGCAACTAATGAAAAACTGTTTTTT.

The genes are TRBV30 and TRBJ2-1, with unresolved D. Germline values: CDR1 GTSNPN, CDR2 SVGIG (reference sequence). Trimming left V 0 bases short and J 9 bases short, with 9 bases between. CDR3 length: 12 residues. CDR3 protein: CAWSVGVGEQFF. The DNA of the CDR3 is TGTGCCTGGAGTGTAGGTGTGGGTGAGCAGTTCTTC.

The V and J genes are TRBV27 and TRBJ1-5; TRBD1 aligns across 9 bases. The CDR3 has 14 residues. Trimming at V came to 5 bases and at J to 6 bases, leaving 5 bases not matched to a gene. Germline CDR1 MNHEY, CDR2 SMNVEV (reference sequence). The CDR3 region is CASSTTGGTQPQHF. CDR3 DNA: TGTGCCAGCAGTACGACAGGGGGGACTCAGCCCCAGCATTTT.